This entry describes one TCR beta chain. This clonotype was picked up a small number of times. Its antigen is still unknown. No much larger clone exists at a distance of one base, and base qualities are not known. The method behind the library was 5' RACE. The sequencing machine was an Illumina HiSeq 2500. The second PCR ran for roughly 7 to 12 cycles and used a J-beta primer mix along with a sample-barcoded 5' primer. A template-switch 5' adaptor carrying 12 random nucleotides introduced a unique molecular identifier onto each TCR beta cDNA molecule. Each sample yielded at least 3 million CDR3-containing paired-end reads. First-strand cDNA synthesis was performed from all RNA using the Mint cDNA synthesis kit, with priming by a TRBC-specific oligonucleotide. All cDNA was treated with uracil-DNA glycosylase and then went through a first 18-cycle PCR with the universal primers M1SS and BC2_uni_R. For the original study's pipeline: Each sample was normalized by randomly selecting 1 million high-quality reads, each carrying a distinct molecular identifier. Instead of being binned into consensus sequences, reads that shared molecular identifiers were thrown out. MiTCR, set to a Q25 quality threshold and the strictest error-elimination algorithm, was used for CDR3 identification, clonotype clustering and error correction. A nonparametric unseen species model using Euler transformation provided a lower-bound estimate of total TCR beta diversity. TCRdb itself trimmed the public reads at Q25 with fastp, ran MiXCR and retained productive beta chains. Rows merge per CDR3 protein into single entries with the most common DNA and genes. These V and J calls originate from TCRdb's pipeline instead of the authors' own analysis. This sample holds about 830,000 distinct CDR3 sequences; around two thirds were observed only once. The ten largest clones add up to 25% to 30% of the sample.

The donors were roughly 40 Caucasian individuals from Russia, aged 6 to 90 years, who were systemically healthy. Ten milliliters of peripheral blood were drawn from each donor into EDTA-treated Vacutainer tubes. Ficoll-Paque density-gradient centrifugation was used to isolate PBMCs, with at least 7 million obtained per sample. Total RNA, at least 5 micrograms per sample, was extracted from PBMCs with Trizol reagent. For every donor, flow cytometry on a PBMC aliquot measured the percentage of naive CD45RAhigh/CD27high T cells. The CDR3 holds 13 amino acids from the cysteine to the phenylalanine. Only the CDR3 portion is preserved as DNA: 39 bases, with reading frame beginning at the first base. V loses 5 bases, J loses 10 bases, and the germline ends lie 15 bases apart. As encoded in the germline V gene, CDR1 is SGHTA while CDR2 is FQGNSA. The record originates from a study of blood T cells in healthy people across ages (dated by TCRdb to between 2015 and 2017). Describing the broader study: Template switching captured roughly one uniquely barcoded TCR beta cDNA molecule per two T cells in model experiments. Using deep sequencing normalized with unique cDNA molecular identifiers, the study measured how TCR beta repertoire diversity changes with age. The donors were divided into four age groups: young (average approximately 15 years), middle-aged (around 41), aged (approximately 64) and long-lived (about 79). The study analyzed two additional independent replicas of 1 million unique cDNA reads from the same blood draw for two donors, one aged 18 to 29 and one aged 80 or older. Donors of different ages were randomly distributed across sequencing lanes to avoid experimental bias.

The study at large found these results: Compared with the aged group, the long-lived group had more naive CD4+ T cells, fewer expanded clones and increased TCR diversity, a pattern suggesting age selection. Bulk unsorted PBMC profiling prevented conclusive comparison of naive and antigen-experienced compartments. Observed TCR beta diversity correlated strongly with the percentage of naive T cells measured by flow cytometry. Because donor CMV infection status was unknown, age-related changes in expanded clonotypes were potentially confounded. Estimates of total diversity based on one million sequenced T cells were considered lower bounds and underestimates. Observed TCR beta diversity per million T cells fell roughly linearly with age, and a significant reduction was already apparent by age around 40.

Sequenced material: blood. The chain was built from TRBV7-2 and TRBJ2-1; TRBD1 is possibly the D segment (7 matching bases). The clonotype comes from a man aged 25-45 years in good health. The CDR3 amino acid sequence is: CASSPGDRREQFF. The nucleotides are TGTGCCAGCAGCCCGGGGGACAGAAGGGAGCAGTTCTTC.